This T cell receptor (beta chain) is from a study of cytomegalovirus exposure and HLA in healthy donors. Broader study findings: In a later analysis, most CMV-associated TCR beta chains appeared HLA-restricted.

Turning to this clone: Its target is not known.

The CDR3 is made up of 15 amino acids. V dropped 10 bases and J dropped 1; count of bases not matched to a gene: 7. Germline CDR1 reads MNHEY; CDR2 reads SVGAGI. The PCR ran on 60 Vbeta and 13 Jbeta primers. Original handling: Roughly 10 million shared chains were among around 80 million unique TCR beta chains counted in a later analysis. Sequencing was performed with immunoSEQ multiplex PCR; in TCRdb, only in-frame clones are kept and a portion is missing. From that table come the V and J calls and clone size; the DNA was used to work out D and trimming. The top ten hold 1.3% of the sample, which has 150,000 or so clones, 80% seen once.

The V and J genes are TRBV6-5 and TRBJ2-1, with 10 bases that match TRBD2. This receptor was obtained from a man under 40 in good health and CMV-seronegative. Sequencing was performed on PBMCs. This CDR3 reads CAITQREGSYNEQFF. The CDR3 DNA follows: TGTGCCATCACTCAGCGGGAGGGTTCCTACAATGAGCAGTTCTTC.